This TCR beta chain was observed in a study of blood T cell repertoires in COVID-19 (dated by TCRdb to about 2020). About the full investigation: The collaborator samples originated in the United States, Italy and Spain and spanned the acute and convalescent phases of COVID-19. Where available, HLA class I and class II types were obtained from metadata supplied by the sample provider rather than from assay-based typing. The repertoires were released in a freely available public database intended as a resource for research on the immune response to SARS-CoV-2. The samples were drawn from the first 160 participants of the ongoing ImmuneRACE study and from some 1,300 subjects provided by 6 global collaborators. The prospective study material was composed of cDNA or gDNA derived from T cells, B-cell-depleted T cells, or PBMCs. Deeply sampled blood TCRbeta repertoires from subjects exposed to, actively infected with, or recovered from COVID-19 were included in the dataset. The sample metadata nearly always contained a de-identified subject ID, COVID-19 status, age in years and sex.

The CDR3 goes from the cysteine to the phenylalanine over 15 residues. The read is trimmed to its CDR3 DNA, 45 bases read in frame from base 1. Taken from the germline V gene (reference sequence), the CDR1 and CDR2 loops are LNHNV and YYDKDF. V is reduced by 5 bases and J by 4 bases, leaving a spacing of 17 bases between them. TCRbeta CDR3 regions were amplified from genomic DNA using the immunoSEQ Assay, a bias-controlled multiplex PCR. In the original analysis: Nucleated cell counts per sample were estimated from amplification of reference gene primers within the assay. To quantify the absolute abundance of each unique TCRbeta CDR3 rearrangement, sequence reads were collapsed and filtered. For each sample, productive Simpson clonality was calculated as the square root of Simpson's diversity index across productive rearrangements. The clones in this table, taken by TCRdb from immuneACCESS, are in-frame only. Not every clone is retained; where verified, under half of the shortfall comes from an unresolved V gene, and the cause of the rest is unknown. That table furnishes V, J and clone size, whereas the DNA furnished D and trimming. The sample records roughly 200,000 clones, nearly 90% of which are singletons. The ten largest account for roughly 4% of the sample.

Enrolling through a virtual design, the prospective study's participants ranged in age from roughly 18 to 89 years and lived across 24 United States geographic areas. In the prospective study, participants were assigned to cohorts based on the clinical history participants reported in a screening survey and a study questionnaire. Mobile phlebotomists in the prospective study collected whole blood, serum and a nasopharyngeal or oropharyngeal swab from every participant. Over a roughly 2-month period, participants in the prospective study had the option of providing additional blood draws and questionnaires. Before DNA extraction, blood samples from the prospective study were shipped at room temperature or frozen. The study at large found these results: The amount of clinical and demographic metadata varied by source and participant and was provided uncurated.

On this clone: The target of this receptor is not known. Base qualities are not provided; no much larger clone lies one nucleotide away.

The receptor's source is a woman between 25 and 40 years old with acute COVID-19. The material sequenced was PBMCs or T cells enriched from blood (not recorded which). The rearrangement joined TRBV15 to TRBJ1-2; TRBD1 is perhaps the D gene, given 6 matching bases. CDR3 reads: CATSDFLRGPYGYTF. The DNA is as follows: TGTGCCACCAGCGACTTTCTCAGGGGCCCCTATGGCTACACCTTC.